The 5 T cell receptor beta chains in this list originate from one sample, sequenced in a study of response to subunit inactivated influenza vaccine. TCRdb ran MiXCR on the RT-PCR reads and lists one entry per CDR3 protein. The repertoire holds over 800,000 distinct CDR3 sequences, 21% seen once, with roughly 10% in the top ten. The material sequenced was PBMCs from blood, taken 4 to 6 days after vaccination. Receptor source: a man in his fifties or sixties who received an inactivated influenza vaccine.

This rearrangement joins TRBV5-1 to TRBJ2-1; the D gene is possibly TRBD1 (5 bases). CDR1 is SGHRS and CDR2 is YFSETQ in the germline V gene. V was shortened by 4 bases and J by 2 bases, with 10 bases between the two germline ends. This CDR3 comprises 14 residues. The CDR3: CASSAQGPYNEQFF. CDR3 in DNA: TGCGCCAGCAGCGCCCAGGGTCCCTACAATGAGCAGTTCTTC.

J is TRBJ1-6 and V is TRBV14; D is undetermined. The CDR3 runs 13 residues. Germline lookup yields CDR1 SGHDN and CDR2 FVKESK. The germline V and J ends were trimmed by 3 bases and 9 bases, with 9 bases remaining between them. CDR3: CASSQIRGSPLHF. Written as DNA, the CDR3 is TGTGCCAGCAGCCAGATTCGGGGTTCACCCCTCCACTTT. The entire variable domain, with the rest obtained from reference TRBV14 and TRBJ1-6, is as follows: EAGVTQFPSHSVIEKGQTVTLRCDPISGHDNLYWYRRVMGKEIKFLLHFVKESKQDESGMPNNRFLAERTGGTYSTLKVQPAELEDSGVYFCASSQIRGSPLHFGNGTRLTVT.

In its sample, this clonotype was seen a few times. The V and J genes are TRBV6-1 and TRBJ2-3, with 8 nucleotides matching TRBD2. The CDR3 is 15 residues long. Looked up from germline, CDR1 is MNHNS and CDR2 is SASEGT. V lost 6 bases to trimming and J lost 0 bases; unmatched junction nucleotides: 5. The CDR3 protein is CASRQGLGSTDTQYF. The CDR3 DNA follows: TGTGCCAGCAGGCAGGGACTAGGGAGCACAGATACGCAGTATTTT.

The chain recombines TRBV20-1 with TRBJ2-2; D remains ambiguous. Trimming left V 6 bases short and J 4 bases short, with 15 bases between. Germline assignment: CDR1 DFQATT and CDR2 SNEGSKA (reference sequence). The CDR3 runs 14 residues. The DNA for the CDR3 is TGCAGTGCCCCCGACCCCAGATTCACCGGGGAGCTGTTTTTT. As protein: CSAPDPRFTGELFF.

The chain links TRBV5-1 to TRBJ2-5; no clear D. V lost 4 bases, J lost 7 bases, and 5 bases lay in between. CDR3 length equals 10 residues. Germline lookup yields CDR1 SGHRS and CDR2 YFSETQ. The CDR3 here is CASSGVTQYF. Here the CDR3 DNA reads TGCGCCAGCAGCGGAGTGACCCAGTACTTC.